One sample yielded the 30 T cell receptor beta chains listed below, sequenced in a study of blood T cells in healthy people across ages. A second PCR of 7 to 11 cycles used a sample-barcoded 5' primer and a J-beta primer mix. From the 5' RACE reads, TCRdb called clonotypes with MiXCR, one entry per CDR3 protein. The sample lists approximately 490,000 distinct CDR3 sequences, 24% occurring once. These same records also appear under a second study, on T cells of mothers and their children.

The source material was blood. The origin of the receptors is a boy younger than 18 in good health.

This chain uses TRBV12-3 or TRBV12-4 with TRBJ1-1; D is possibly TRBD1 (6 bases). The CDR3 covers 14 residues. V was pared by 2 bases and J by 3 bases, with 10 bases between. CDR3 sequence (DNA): TGTGCCAGCAGTTTAAAGGGGGGTTACACTGAAGCTTTCTTT. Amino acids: CASSLKGGYTEAFF.

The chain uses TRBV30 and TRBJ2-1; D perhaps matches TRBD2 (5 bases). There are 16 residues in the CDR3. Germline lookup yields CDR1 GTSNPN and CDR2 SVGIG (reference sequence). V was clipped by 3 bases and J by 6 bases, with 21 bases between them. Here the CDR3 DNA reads TGTGCCTGGAGGCTTCTCGGGGTTACAAGCGTCAATGAGCAGTTCTTC. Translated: CAWRLLGVTSVNEQFF.

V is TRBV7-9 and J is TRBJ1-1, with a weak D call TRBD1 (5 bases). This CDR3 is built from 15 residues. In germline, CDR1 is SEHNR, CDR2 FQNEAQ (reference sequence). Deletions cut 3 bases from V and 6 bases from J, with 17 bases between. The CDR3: CASSFPSQGRPEAFF. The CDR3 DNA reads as TGTGCCAGCAGCTTCCCCAGCCAGGGAAGGCCTGAAGCTTTCTTT.

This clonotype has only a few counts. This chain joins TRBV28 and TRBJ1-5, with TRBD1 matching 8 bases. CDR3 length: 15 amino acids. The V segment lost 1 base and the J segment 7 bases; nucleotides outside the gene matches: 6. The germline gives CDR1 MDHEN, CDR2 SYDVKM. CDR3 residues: CASSLLQGARQPQHF. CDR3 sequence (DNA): TGTGCCAGCAGTTTATTGCAGGGGGCAAGGCAGCCCCAGCATTTT.

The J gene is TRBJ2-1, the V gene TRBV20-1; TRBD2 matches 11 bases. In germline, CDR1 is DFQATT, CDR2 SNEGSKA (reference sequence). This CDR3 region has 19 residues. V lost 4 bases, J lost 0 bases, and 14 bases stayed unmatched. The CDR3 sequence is CSATRGLAGGSTSYNEQFF. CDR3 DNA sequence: TGCAGTGCTACGCGAGGGCTAGCGGGGGGATCGACCTCCTACAATGAGCAGTTCTTC.

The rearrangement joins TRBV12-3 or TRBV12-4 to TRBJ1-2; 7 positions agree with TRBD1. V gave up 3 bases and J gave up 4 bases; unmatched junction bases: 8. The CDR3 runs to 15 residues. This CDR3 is CASSFKGALSYGYTF. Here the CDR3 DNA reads TGTGCCAGCAGTTTTAAGGGGGCGCTGAGCTATGGCTACACCTTC.

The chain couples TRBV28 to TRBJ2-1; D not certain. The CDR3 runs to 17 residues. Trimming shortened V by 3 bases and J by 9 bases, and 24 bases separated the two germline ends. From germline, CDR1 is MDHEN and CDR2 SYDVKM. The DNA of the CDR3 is TGTGCCAGCAGTTTGACCTCCACCCCCAGTAGTCACGGTGAGCAGTTCTTC. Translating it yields CASSLTSTPSSHGEQFF. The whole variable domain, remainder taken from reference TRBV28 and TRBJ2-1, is DVKVTQSSRYLVKRTGEKVFLECVQDMDHENMFWYRQDPGLGLRLIYFSYDVKMKEKGDIPEGYSVSREKKERFSLILESASTNQTSMYLCASSLTSTPSSHGEQFFGPGTRLTVL.

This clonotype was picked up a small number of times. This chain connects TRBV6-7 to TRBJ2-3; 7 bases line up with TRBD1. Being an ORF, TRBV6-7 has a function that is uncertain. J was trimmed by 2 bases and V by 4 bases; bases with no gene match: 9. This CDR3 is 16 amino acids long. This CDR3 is CASSSPGQPFTDTQYF. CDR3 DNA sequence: TGTGCCAGCAGTTCCCCGGGACAGCCCTTCACAGATACGCAGTATTTT.

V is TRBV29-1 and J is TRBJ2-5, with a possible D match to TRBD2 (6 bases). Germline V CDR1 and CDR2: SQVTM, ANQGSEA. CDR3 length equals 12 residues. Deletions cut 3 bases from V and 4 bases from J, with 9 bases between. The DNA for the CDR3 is TGCAGCGTTGAGGAGGGGCCAGAGACCCAGTACTTC. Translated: CSVEEGPETQYF.

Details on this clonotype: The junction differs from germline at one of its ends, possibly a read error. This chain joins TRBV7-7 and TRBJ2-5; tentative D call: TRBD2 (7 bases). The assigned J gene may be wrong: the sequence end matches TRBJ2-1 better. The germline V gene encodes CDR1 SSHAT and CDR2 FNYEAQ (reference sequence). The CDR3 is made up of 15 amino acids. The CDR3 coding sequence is TGTGCTAGCAGCCTACGAGTAGGGGGGGTCAATGAGCAGTTCTTC. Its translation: CASSLRVGGVNEQFF.

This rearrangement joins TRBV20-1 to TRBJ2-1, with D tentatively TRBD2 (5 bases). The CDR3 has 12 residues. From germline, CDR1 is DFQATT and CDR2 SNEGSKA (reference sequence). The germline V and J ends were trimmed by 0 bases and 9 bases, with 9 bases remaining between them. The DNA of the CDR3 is TGCAGTGCTAGAGATACGGAGGCTGAGCAGTTCTTC. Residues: CSARDTEAEQFF.

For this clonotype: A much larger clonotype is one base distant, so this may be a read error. This chain's CDR3 is CASSQDQGTEAFF. CDR3 bases: TGTGCCAGCAGCCAAGATCAGGGCACTGAAGCTTTCTTT. This chain links TRBV4-2 with TRBJ1-1, with a weak D call TRBD1 (5 bases). Trimming removed 0 bases at V and 4 bases at J, with 6 bases between. Germline V gene sequence: CDR1 LGHNA, CDR2 YNFKEQ. CDR3 length equals 13 residues.

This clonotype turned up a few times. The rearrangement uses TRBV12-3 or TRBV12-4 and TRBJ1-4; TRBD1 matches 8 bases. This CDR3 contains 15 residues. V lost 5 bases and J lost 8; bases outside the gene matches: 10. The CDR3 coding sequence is TGTGCCAGCAGTCCGACAGGGGTCCTCCGGGAAAAACTGTTTTTT. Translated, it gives CASSPTGVLREKLFF.

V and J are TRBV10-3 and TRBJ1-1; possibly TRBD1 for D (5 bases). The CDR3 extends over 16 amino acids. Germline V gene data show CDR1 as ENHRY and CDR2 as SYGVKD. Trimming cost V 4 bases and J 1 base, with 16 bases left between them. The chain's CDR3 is CAISAFGAVGNTEAFF. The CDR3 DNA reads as TGTGCCATCAGTGCCTTTGGGGCGGTGGGGAACACTGAAGCTTTCTTT.

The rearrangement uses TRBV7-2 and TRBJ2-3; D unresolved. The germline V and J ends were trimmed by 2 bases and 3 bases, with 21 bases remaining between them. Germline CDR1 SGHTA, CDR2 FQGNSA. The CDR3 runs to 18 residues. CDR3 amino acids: CASSLIFSPLELTDTQYF. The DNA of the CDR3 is TGTGCCAGCAGCTTAATATTTTCCCCTCTAGAGCTTACAGATACGCAGTATTTT. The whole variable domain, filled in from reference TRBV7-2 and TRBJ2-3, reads GAGVSQSPSNKVTEKGKDVELRCDPISGHTALYWYRQSLGQGLEFLIYFQGNSAPDKSGLPSDRFSAERTGGSVSTLTIQRTQQEDSAVYLCASSLIFSPLELTDTQYFGPGTRLTVL.

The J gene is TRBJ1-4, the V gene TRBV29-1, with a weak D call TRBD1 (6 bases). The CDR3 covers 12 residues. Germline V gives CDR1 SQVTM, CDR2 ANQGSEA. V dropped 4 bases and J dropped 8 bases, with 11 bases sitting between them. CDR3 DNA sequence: TGCAGCGTTGCAGGGGCGGGGGAAAAACTGTTTTTT. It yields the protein CSVAGAGEKLFF.

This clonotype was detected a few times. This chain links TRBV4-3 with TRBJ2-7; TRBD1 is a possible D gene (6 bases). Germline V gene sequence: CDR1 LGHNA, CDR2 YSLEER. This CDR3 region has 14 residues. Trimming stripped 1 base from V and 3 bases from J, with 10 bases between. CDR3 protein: CASSQAGQIYEQYF. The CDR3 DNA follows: TGCGCCAGCAGCCAAGCAGGACAGATCTACGAGCAGTACTTC.

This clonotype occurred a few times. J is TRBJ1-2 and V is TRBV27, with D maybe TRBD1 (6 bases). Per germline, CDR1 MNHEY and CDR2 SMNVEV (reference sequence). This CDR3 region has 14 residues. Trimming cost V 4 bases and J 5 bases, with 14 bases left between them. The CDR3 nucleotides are TGTGCCAGCAGTTCACAGGGCGGGGGTTATGGCTACACCTTC. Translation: CASSSQGGGYGYTF.

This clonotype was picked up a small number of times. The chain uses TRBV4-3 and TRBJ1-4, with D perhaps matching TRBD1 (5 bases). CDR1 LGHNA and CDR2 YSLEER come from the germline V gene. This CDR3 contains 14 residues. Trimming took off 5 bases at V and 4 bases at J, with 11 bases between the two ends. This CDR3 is CASSGRGLNEKLFF. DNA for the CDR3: TGCGCCAGCAGCGGTAGGGGACTTAATGAAAAACTGTTTTTT.

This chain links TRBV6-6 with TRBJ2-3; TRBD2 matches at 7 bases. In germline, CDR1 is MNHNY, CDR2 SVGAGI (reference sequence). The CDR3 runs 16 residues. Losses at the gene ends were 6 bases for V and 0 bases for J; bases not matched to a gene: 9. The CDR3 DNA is TGTGCCAGCAGCCAAGTGGGAGGGTCTAGCACAGATACGCAGTATTTT. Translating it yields CASSQVGGSSTDTQYF.

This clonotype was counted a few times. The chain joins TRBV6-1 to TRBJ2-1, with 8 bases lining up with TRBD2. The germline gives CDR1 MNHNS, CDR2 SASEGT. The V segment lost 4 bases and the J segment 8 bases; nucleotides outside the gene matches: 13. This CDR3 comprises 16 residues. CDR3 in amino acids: CASSVTTSALDDEQFF. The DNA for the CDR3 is TGTGCCAGCAGTGTAACGACTAGCGCGTTGGACGATGAGCAGTTCTTC.

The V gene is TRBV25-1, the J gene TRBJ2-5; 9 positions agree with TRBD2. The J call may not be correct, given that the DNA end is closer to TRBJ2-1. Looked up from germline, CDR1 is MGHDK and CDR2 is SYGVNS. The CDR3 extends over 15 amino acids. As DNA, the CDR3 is TGTGCCAGCAGTGGAGCGGGAGGATGGCTCAATGAGCAGTTCTTC. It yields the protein CASSGAGGWLNEQFF.

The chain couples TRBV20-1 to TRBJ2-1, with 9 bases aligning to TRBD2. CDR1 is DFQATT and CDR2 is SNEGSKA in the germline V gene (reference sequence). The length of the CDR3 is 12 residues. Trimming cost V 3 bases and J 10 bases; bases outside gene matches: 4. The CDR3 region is CSARTSGLEQFF. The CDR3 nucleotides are TGCAGTGCTAGGACTAGCGGACTAGAGCAGTTCTTC.

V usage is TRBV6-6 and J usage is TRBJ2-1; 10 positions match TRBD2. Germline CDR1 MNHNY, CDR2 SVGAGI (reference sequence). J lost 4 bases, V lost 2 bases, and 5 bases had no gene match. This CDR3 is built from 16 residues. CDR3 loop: CASSYDSGGPYNEQFF. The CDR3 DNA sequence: TGTGCCAGCAGTTACGATAGCGGGGGGCCTTACAATGAGCAGTTCTTC.

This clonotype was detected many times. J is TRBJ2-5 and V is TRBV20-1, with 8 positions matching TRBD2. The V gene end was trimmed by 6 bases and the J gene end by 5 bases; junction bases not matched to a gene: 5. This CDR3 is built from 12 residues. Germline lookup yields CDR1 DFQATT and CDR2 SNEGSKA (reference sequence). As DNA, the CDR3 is TGCAGTGCCCCGACGGGAGGGGAGACCCAGTACTTC. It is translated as CSAPTGGETQYF.

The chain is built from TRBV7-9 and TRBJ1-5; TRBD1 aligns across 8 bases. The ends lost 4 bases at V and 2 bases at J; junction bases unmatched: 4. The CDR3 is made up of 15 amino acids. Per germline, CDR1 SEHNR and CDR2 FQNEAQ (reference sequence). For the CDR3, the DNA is TGTGCCAGCAGCTCGGACAGGGTGGGCAATCAGCCCCAGCATTTT. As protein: CASSSDRVGNQPQHF.

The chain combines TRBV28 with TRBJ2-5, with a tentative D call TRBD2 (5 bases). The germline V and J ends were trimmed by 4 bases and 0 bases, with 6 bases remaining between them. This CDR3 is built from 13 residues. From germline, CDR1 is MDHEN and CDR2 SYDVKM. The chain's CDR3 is CASSSLDQETQYF. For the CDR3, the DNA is TGTGCCAGCAGTTCACTAGACCAAGAGACCCAGTACTTC.

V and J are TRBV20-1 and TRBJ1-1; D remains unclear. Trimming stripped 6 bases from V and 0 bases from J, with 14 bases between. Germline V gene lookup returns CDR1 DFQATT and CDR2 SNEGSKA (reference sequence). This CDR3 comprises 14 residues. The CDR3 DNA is TGCAGTGCCTACCGGAGTGGGGTGAACACTGAAGCTTTCTTT. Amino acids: CSAYRSGVNTEAFF.

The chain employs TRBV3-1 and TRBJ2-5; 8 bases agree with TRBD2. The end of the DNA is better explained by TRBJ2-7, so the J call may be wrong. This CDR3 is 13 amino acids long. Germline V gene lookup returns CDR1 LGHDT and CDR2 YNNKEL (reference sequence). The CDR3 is CASSPAGEYEQYF. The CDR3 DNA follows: TGTGCCAGCAGCCCAGCGGGGGAGTACGAGCAGTACTTC.

Here the CDR3 reads CASSNPNEKLFF. CDR3 DNA: TGTGCCAGCAGCAACCCAAATGAAAAACTGTTTTTT. The V and J genes are TRBV7-2 and TRBJ1-4; D is unresolved. CDR1 and CDR2 from the germline V gene are SGHTA and FQGNSA. The CDR3 is made up of 12 amino acids. Between the trimmed V and J ends, which lost 5 bases and 5 bases, there was a span of 6 bases.